The sequence of this T cell receptor beta chain was determined in a study of neurological immune-mediated disorders. Germline assignment: CDR1 SGHAT and CDR2 FQNNGV. Unmatched junction bases numbered 6, after V lost 3 bases and J lost 8 bases. The CDR3 consists of 15 residues. 5'RACE with 10-nucleotide random UMIs produced the cDNA. One entry per CDR3 protein results from TCRdb running MiXCR on the 5' RACE reads. The profile shows 55,000 to 70,000 distinct CDR3 sequences, roughly an eighth of them singletons. This clonotype turned up a few times. The sequence was collected from a man aged 55 to 70 in good health. The V and J genes are TRBV11-2 and TRBJ2-1, with 11 bases that match TRBD1. The sequenced sample was PBMCs. CDR3 coding DNA: TGTGCCAGCAGCTTCGGACAGGGGGCGTCGGATGAGCAGTTCTTC. Its translation is CASSFGQGASDEQFF.